This entry lists 3 T cell receptor beta chains sequenced from one sample in a study of blood T cell repertoires in COVID-19. Method: immunoSEQ multiplex PCR; TCRdb's copy keeps in-frame clones and lacks some. The sample yields 250,000 to 350,000 clones, around 89% seen once. The sample was peripheral blood. Every receptor here comes from a woman in her fifties or sixties with COVID-19, enrolled during active disease.

The chain links TRBV2 to TRBJ2-2; TRBD2 agrees at 10 bases. Unmatched junction bases numbered 19, after V lost 7 bases and J lost 8 bases. Germline loops: CDR1 SNHLY, CDR2 FYNNEI. CDR3 size: 18 residues. The CDR3 DNA is TGTGCCAGCACCATTAGGAGGGGACTAGCGAAAATTCAGGGGGAGCTGTTTTTT. Amino acids: CASTIRRGLAKIQGELFF.

The chain employs TRBV4-2 and TRBJ2-3; D gene ambiguous. From germline, CDR1 is LGHNA and CDR2 YNFKEQ. Trimming cost V 3 bases and J 4 bases, with 8 bases left between them. The CDR3 consists of 13 residues. The CDR3 sequence: CASSHAGADTQYF. As DNA, the CDR3 is TGTGCCAGCAGCCATGCTGGAGCAGATACGCAGTATTTT.

The chain uses TRBV30 and TRBJ1-2; tentatively, D is TRBD1 (5 bases). Trimming pared 5 bases from V and 7 bases from J, leaving 23 bases between. Per the germline V gene, CDR1 is GTSNPN and CDR2 is SVGIG (reference sequence). The CDR3 spans 15 residues. The CDR3: CAWSGGWQGVGGYTF. CDR3 sequence (DNA): TGTGCCTGGTCGGGGGGGTGGCAGGGTGTAGGTGGCTACACCTTC.